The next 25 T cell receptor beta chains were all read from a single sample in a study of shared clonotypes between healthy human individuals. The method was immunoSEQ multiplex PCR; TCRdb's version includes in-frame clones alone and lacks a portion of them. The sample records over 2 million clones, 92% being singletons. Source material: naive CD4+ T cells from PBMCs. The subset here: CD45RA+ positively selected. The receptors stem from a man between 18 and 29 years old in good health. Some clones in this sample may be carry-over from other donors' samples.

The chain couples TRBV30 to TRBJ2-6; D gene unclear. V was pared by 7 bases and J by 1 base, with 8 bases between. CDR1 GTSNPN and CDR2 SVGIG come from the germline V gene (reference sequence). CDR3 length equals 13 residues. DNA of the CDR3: TGTGCCTACCTCCGGTCTGGGGCCAACGTCCTGACTTTC. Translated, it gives CAYLRSGANVLTF. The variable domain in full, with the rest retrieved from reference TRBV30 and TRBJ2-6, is SQTIHQWPATLVQPVGSPLSLECTVEGTSNPNLYWYRQAAGRGLQLLFYSVGIGQISSEVPQNLSASRPQDRQFILSSKKLLLSDSGFYLCAYLRSGANVLTFGAGSRLTVL.

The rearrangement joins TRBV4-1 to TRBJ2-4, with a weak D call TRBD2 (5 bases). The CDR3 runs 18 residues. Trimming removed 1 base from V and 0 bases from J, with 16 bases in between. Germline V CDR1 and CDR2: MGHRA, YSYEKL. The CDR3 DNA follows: TGCGCCAGCAGCCAAGGTCCTATCCAGGACTTAGCCAAAAACATTCAGTACTTC. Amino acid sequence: CASSQGPIQDLAKNIQYF.

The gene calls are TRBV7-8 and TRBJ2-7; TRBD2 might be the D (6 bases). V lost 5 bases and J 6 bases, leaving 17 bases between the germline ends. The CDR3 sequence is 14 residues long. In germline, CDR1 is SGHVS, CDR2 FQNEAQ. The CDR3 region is CASSTGLAPGEQYF. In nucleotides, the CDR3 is TGTGCCAGCAGCACGGGACTCGCCCCGGGCGAGCAGTACTTC.

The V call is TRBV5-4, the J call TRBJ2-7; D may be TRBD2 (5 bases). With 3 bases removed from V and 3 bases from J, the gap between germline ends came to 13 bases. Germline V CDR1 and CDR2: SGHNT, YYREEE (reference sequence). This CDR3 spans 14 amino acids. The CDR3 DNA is TGTGCCAGCAGCTCGCTTTTACTAGGCTACGAGCAGTACTTC. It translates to CASSSLLLGYEQYF.

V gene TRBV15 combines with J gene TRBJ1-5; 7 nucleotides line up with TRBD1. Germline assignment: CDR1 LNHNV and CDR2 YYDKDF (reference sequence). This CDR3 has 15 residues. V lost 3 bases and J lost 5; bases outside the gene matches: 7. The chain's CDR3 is CATSRQRDSYQPQHF. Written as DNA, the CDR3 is TGTGCCACCAGCAGGCAACGGGACAGCTATCAGCCCCAGCATTTT.

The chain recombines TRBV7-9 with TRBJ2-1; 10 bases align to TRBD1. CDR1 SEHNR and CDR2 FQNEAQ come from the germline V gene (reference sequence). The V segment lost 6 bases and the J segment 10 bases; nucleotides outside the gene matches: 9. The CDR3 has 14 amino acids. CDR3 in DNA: TGTGCCAGCAGGAGGACAGGGGGACGCGGAGAGCAGTTCTTC. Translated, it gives CASRRTGGRGEQFF.

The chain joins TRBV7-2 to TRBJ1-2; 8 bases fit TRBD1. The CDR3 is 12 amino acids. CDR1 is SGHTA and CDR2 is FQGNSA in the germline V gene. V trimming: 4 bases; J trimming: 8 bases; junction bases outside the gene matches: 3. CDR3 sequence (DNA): TGTGCCAGCAGCTACCAGGGGGCGGGCTACACCTTC. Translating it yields CASSYQGAGYTF. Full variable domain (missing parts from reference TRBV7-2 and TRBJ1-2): GAGVSQSPSNKVTEKGKDVELRCDPISGHTALYWYRQSLGQGLEFLIYFQGNSAPDKSGLPSDRFSAERTGGSVSTLTIQRTQQEDSAVYLCASSYQGAGYTFGSGTRLTVV.

CDR3 DNA sequence: TGTGCCAGCAGCGCCCGAAGGGGGACTCCCTGTGATACGCAGTATTTT. This translates into CASSARRGTPCDTQYF. The chain has TRBV21-1 and TRBJ2-3. TRBV21-1 is deemed a pseudogene. The CDR3 has 16 residues.

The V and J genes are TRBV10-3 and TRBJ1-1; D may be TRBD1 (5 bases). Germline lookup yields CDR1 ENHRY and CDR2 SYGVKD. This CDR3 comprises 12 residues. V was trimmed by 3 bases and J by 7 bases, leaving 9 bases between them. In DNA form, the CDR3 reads TGTGCCATCAGTGACCTGGGGGGTGAAGCTTTCTTT. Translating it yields CAISDLGGEAFF.

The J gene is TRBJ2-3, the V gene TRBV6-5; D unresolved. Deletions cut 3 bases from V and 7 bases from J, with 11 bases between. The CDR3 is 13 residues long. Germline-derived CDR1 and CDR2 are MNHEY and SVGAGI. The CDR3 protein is CASSYRVGNTQYF. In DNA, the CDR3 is TGTGCCAGCAGTTATAGGGTAGGGAATACGCAGTATTTT.

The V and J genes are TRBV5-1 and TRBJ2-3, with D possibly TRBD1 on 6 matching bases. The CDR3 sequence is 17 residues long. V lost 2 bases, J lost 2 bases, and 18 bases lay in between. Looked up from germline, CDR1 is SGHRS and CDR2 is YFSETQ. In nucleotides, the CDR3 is TGCGCCAGCAGCTTAAGACTTAACAGGGCCAACACAGATACGCAGTATTTT. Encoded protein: CASSLRLNRANTDTQYF. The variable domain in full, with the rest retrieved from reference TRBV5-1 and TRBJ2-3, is KAGVTQTPRYLIKTRGQQVTLSCSPISGHRSVSWYQQTPGQGLQFLFEYFSETQRNKGNFPGRFSGRQFSNSRSEMNVSTLELGDSALYLCASSLRLNRANTDTQYFGPGTRLTVL.

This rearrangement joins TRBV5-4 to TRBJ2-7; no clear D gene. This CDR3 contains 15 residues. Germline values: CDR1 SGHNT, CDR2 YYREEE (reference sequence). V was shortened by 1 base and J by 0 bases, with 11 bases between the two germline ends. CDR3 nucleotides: TGTGCCAGCAGCTTGTTGTCAGGACCCTCCTACGAGCAGTACTTC. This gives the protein CASSLLSGPSYEQYF. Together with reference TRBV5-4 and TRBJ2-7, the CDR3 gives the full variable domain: ETGVTQSPTHLIKTRGQQVTLRCSSQSGHNTVSWYQQALGQGPQFIFQYYREEENGRGNFPPRFSGLQFPNYSSELNVNALELDDSALYLCASSLLSGPSYEQYFGPGTRLTVT.

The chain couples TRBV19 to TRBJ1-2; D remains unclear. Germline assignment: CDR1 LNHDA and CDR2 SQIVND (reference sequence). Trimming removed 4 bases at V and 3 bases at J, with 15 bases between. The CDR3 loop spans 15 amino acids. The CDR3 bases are TGTGCCAGTAGTACCGATCGGGTCCCGGACTATGGCTACACCTTC. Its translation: CASSTDRVPDYGYTF.

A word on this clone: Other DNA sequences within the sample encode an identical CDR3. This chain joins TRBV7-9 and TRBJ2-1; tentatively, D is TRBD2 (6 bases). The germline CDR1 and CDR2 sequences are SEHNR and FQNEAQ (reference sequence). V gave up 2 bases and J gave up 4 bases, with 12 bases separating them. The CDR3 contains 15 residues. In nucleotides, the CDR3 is TGTGCCAGCAGCTTACTAGGAGGGTCATACAATGAGCAGTTCTTC. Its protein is CASSLLGGSYNEQFF.

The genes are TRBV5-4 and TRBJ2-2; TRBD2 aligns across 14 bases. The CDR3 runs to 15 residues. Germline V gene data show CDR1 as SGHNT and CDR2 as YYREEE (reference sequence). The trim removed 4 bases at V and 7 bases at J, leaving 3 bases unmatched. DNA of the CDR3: TGTGCCAGCAGCGCCGGGACTAGCGGGAGCGGGGAGCTGTTTTTT. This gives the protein CASSAGTSGSGELFF.

The CDR3 bases are TGTGCCAGCAGCGTATCAGGTTACGAGCAGTACTTC. The encoded protein is CASSVSGYEQYF. J is TRBJ2-7 and V is TRBV9; no definite D call. Trimming removed 1 base from V and 4 bases from J, with 6 bases in between. The germline V gene encodes CDR1 SGDLS and CDR2 YYNGEE. The CDR3 has 12 residues.

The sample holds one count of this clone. This CDR3 reads CASSLRGGRDIQYF. The CDR3 DNA sequence: TGCGCCAGCAGCTTGCGAGGGGGTCGTGACATTCAGTACTTC. This rearrangement joins TRBV5-1 to TRBJ2-4; D may be TRBD1 (6 bases). The CDR3 sequence is 14 residues long. The V end was cut by 1 base, the J end by 8 bases, with 13 bases between. Germline V lookup: CDR1 SGHRS, CDR2 YFSETQ.

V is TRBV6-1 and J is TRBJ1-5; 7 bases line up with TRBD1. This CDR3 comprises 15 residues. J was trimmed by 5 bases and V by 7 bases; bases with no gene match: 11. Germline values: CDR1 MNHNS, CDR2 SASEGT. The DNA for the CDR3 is TGTGCCAGCATCATACGACAGGGAGGGGATCAGCCCCAGCATTTT. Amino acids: CASIIRQGGDQPQHF.

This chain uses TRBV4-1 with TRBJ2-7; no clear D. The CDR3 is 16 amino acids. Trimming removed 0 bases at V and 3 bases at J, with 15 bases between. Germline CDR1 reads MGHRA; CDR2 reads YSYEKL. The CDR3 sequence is CASSQDDLGPFYEQYF. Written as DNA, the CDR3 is TGCGCCAGCAGCCAAGATGACCTAGGGCCTTTCTACGAGCAGTACTTC.

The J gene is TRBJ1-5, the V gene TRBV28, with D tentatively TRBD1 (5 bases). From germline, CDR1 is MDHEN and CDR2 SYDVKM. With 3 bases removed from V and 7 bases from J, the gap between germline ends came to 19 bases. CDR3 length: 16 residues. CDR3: CASSFSFGGLGQPQHF. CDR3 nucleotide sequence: TGTGCCAGCAGTTTCAGTTTCGGGGGGTTGGGGCAGCCCCAGCATTTT.

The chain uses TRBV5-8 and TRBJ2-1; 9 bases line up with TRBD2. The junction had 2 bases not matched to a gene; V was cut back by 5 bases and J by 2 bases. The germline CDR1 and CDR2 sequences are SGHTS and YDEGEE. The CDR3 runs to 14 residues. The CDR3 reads CASSERGAYNEQFF. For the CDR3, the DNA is TGTGCCAGCAGTGAGCGGGGGGCCTACAATGAGCAGTTCTTC.

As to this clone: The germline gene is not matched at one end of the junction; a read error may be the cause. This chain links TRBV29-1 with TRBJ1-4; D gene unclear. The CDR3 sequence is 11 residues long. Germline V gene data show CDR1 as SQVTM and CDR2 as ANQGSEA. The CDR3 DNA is TGTGTGGGAGCAACTAATGAAAAACTGTTTTTT. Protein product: CVGATNEKLFF.

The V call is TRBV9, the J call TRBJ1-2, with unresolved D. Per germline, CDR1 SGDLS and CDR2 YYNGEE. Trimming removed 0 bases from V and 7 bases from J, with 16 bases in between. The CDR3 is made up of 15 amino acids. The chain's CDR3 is CASSVESRPAGGYTF. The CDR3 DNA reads TGTGCCAGCAGCGTAGAGTCTCGACCCGCGGGTGGCTACACCTTC.

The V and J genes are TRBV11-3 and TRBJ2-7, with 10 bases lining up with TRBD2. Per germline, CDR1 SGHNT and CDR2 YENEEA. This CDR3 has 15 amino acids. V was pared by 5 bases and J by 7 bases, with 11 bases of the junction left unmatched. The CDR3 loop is CASSASSGSDGEQYF. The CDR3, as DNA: TGTGCCAGCAGCGCATCTAGCGGGAGTGATGGGGAGCAGTACTTC. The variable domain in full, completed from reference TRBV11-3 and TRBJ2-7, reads EAGVVQSPRYKIIEKKQPVAFWCNPISGHNTLYWYLQNLGQGPELLIRYENEEAVDDSQLPKDRFSAERLKGVDSTLKIQPAELGDSAVYLCASSASSGSDGEQYFGPGTRLTVT.

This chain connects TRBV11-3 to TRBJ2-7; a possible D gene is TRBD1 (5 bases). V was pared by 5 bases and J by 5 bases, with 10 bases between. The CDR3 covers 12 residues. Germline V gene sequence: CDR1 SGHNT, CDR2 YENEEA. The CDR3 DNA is TGTGCCAGCAGCCCAGGGAATGACGAGCAGTACTTC. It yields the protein CASSPGNDEQYF.